The 32 T cell receptor beta chains below all came from one sample that was sequenced in a study of cytomegalovirus exposure and HLA in healthy donors. PCR employed 60 Vbeta and 13 Jbeta primers. Only in-frame clones appear in the TCRdb table, and some are missing; sequencing was by immunoSEQ multiplex PCR. This sample yields approximately 37,000 clones, of which just under 75% are seen a single time; roughly 6.3% belongs to the top ten. Sequenced input: PBMCs. Receptor source: a man under 40 in good health and CMV-seronegative.

This chain connects TRBV28 to TRBJ1-2, with D hard to call. V was shortened by 5 bases and J by 8 bases, with 9 bases between the two germline ends. Germline CDR1 and CDR2: MDHEN and SYDVKM. The CDR3 is made up of 11 amino acids. CDR3 residues: CASSIYRGYTF. CDR3 DNA sequence: TGTGCCAGCAGTATTTACCGGGGCTACACCTTC.

V usage is TRBV18 and J usage is TRBJ2-7, with D maybe TRBD2 (6 bases). The germline V and J ends were trimmed by 3 bases and 2 bases, with 8 bases remaining between them. The CDR3 has 13 residues. Germline V lookup: CDR1 KGHSH, CDR2 LQKENI. The CDR3 sequence: CASSPGLTYEQYF. CDR3 nucleotide sequence: TGTGCCAGCTCACCGGGACTTACCTACGAGCAGTACTTC.

This clone has only a few counts. The V and J genes are TRBV5-6 and TRBJ2-5, with a possible D match to TRBD1 (6 bases). Germline V lookup: CDR1 SGHDT, CDR2 YYEEEE. Trimming took 0 bases from V and 1 from J, leaving 13 bases between them. The CDR3 covers 16 residues. The CDR3 loop is CASSLVQGLPQETQYF. CDR3 nucleotide sequence: TGTGCCAGCAGCTTGGTACAGGGCCTACCCCAAGAGACCCAGTACTTC. The full variable domain, its missing parts supplied by reference TRBV5-6 and TRBJ2-5, is DAGVTQSPTHLIKTRGQQVTLRCSPKSGHDTVSWYQQALGQGPQFIFQYYEEEERQRGNFPDRFSGHQFPNYSSELNVNALLLGDSALYLCASSLVQGLPQETQYFGPGTRLLVL.

This clone has a handful of counts. J is TRBJ1-1 and V is TRBV29-1; D might be TRBD1 (6 bases). The germline V and J ends were trimmed by 6 bases and 0 bases, with 17 bases remaining between them. CDR3 length equals 15 residues. Germline values: CDR1 SQVTM, CDR2 ANQGSEA. The CDR3 reads CSVPGLDSLNTEAFF. Written as DNA, the CDR3 is TGCAGCGTACCAGGCCTGGACAGCCTGAACACTGAAGCTTTCTTT.

The chain joins TRBV30 to TRBJ1-2, with D perhaps matching TRBD1 (5 bases). This CDR3 has 15 amino acids. V was cut by 2 bases and J by 6 bases, with 19 bases left in between. CDR1 GTSNPN and CDR2 SVGIG come from the germline V gene (reference sequence). In DNA form, the CDR3 reads TGTGCCTGGAGTAAGGGTACAGGTCGTCTACATGGCTACACCTTC. Translating gives CAWSKGTGRLHGYTF.

The rearrangement uses TRBV6-5 and TRBJ1-3; possible D gene TRBD1, 5 bases. Per germline, CDR1 MNHEY and CDR2 SVGAGI. Between the trimmed V and J ends, which lost 4 bases and 0 bases, there was a span of 13 bases. The CDR3 runs to 16 residues. This chain's CDR3 is CASSFRGGVSGNTIYF. The CDR3 nucleotides read TGTGCCAGCAGTTTCCGCGGGGGTGTCTCTGGAAACACCATATATTTT.

This chain uses TRBV7-2 with TRBJ2-3; D remains ambiguous. The germline V and J ends were trimmed by 5 bases and 0 bases, with 3 bases remaining between them. This CDR3 contains 12 residues. Germline assignment: CDR1 SGHTA and CDR2 FQGNSA. CDR3 residues: CASSLSTDTQYF. The CDR3 DNA follows: TGTGCCAGCAGCCTGAGCACAGATACGCAGTATTTT.

The chain is built from TRBV27 and TRBJ1-1; perhaps TRBD1 as D (6 bases). Germline assignment: CDR1 MNHEY and CDR2 SMNVEV (reference sequence). This CDR3 comprises 14 residues. The ends were cut back, 7 bases at V and 1 base at J, with 13 bases in the middle. The CDR3 DNA reads as TGTGCCAGCACACCTACAGGGTGGAACACTGAAGCTTTCTTT. Its translation: CASTPTGWNTEAFF.

The chain links TRBV2 to TRBJ2-7, with 7 bases matching TRBD1. This CDR3 is built from 12 residues. The J segment lost 6 bases and the V segment lost 5 bases, leaving 4 bases of the junction unmatched. Germline values: CDR1 SNHLY, CDR2 FYNNEI. CDR3 protein: CASSQTGREQYF. The DNA for the CDR3 is TGTGCCAGCAGTCAGACAGGGCGCGAGCAGTACTTC.

The chain couples TRBV18 to TRBJ1-6, with D tentatively TRBD1 (5 bases). V lost 5 bases to trimming and J lost 10 bases, with 18 bases between them. Per germline, CDR1 KGHSH and CDR2 LQKENI. The CDR3 runs 15 residues. CDR3 amino acids: CASSSLGEMGSPLHF. The CDR3 coding sequence is TGTGCCAGCTCATCCCTAGGGGAAATGGGCTCACCCCTCCACTTT. Full variable domain (outside the CDR3, taken from reference TRBV18 and TRBJ1-6): NAGVMQNPRHLVRRRGQEARLRCSPMKGHSHVYWYRQLPEEGLKFMVYLQKENIIDESGMPKERFSAEFPKEGPSILRIQQVVRGDSAAYFCASSSLGEMGSPLHFGNGTRLTVT.

The chain carries TRBV7-9 and TRBJ1-4; D uncertain. The CDR3 extends over 13 amino acids. Germline V gives CDR1 SEHNR, CDR2 FQNEAQ (reference sequence). Trimming pared 5 bases from V and 8 bases from J, leaving 12 bases between. The CDR3 DNA reads as TGTGCCAGCAGCCCCAGACAAGTAGAAAAACTGTTTTTT. Residues: CASSPRQVEKLFF.

The chain uses TRBV19 and TRBJ1-5, with a tentative D call TRBD1 (6 bases). The CDR3 consists of 16 residues. Trimming left V 8 bases short and J 4 bases short, with 21 bases between. Germline CDR1 reads LNHDA; CDR2 reads SQIVND (reference sequence). CDR3 bases: TGTGCCAGTGAGGTCCCGGGGGGCAGGTGGAATCAGCCCCAGCATTTT. Its protein is CASEVPGGRWNQPQHF.

The rearrangement joins TRBV6-1 to TRBJ2-3, with D perhaps TRBD1 (6 bases). CDR1 and CDR2 from the germline V gene are MNHNS and SASEGT. V dropped 3 bases and J dropped 9 bases, with 13 bases sitting between them. CDR3 length equals 13 residues. The CDR3 DNA sequence: TGTGCCAGCAGTGAGGGGGACACTAAAACGCAGTATTTT. Its protein is CASSEGDTKTQYF.

The chain couples TRBV19 to TRBJ1-1; D call uncertain. Germline loops: CDR1 LNHDA, CDR2 SQIVND (reference sequence). The CDR3 is 12 residues long. V was shortened by 5 bases and J by 0 bases, with 4 bases between the two germline ends. This CDR3 is CASSRVNTEAFF. The CDR3 DNA is TGTGCCAGTAGTCGAGTGAACACTGAAGCTTTCTTT.

J is TRBJ1-2 and V is TRBV19; D possibly corresponds to TRBD1 (5 bases). Germline CDR1 and CDR2: LNHDA and SQIVND (reference sequence). The CDR3 covers 13 residues. With 5 bases removed from V and 3 bases from J, the gap between germline ends came to 10 bases. CDR3 residues: CASSPGIDYGYTF. DNA for the CDR3: TGTGCCAGTAGTCCAGGGATCGACTATGGCTACACCTTC.

The chain carries TRBV9 and TRBJ2-5, with D perhaps matching TRBD2 (5 bases). The V end lost 3 bases, the J end lost 5 bases, and 11 bases lay between the germline ends. Germline V gene sequence: CDR1 SGDLS, CDR2 YYNGEE. This CDR3 has 13 amino acids. The DNA for the CDR3 is TGTGCCAGCAGCGGCAGCTCGGGGGAGACCCAGTACTTC. This codes for CASSGSSGETQYF.

This clone ranks as medium-sized. The rearrangement joins TRBV28 to TRBJ2-7; TRBD2 matches 11 bases. Germline CDR1 MDHEN, CDR2 SYDVKM. The V gene end was trimmed by 9 bases and the J gene end by 1 base; junction bases not matched to a gene: 8. The CDR3 length is 15 residues. The CDR3 reads CASRVAGGISYEQYF. The CDR3 DNA follows: TGTGCCAGTCGAGTAGCGGGAGGGATTTCCTACGAGCAGTACTTC.

The count of this clone is one. V and J are TRBV4-2 and TRBJ2-3; 12 bases agree with TRBD2. Germline V gene data show CDR1 as LGHNA and CDR2 as YNFKEQ. V shed 0 bases and J 11 bases; nucleotides not matched to a gene: 6. The length of the CDR3 is 15 residues. The DNA for the CDR3 is TGTGCCAGCAGCCAAGAGGTACTAGCGGGGGGAAAGCAGTATTTT. It is translated as CASSQEVLAGGKQYF.

The chain links TRBV7-2 to TRBJ2-6; 9 bases agree with TRBD1. Germline V gene sequence: CDR1 SGHTA, CDR2 FQGNSA. V was clipped by 5 bases and J by 4 bases; unmatched bases: 9. This CDR3 contains 17 residues. This CDR3 is CASSPTGGGSGANVLTF. The CDR3 DNA reads TGTGCCAGCAGCCCTACAGGGGGCGGTTCCGGGGCCAACGTCCTGACTTTC.

CDR3 loop: CASSQQGRPYEQYF. The CDR3 DNA follows: TGTGCCAGCAGTCAACAGGGGAGGCCCTACGAGCAGTACTTC. This chain connects TRBV6-6 to TRBJ2-7, with D possibly TRBD1 on 7 matching bases. The ends were cut back, 5 bases at V and 2 bases at J, with 13 bases in the middle. The germline V gene has CDR1 MNHNY and CDR2 SVGAGI (reference sequence). This CDR3 comprises 14 residues.

The chain employs TRBV2 and TRBJ2-7; maybe TRBD2 (6 bases). The CDR3 has 15 amino acids. V was clipped by 6 bases and J by 6 bases, with 21 bases between them. CDR1 and CDR2 from the germline V gene are SNHLY and FYNNEI. CDR3 protein: CASSPGREDWREQYF. The DNA for the CDR3 is TGTGCCAGCAGCCCCGGCAGGGAGGATTGGCGCGAGCAGTACTTC. Complete variable domain (other parts from reference TRBV2 and TRBJ2-7): EPEVTQTPSHQVTQMGQEVILRCVPISNHLYFYWYRQILGQKVEFLVSFYNNEISEKSEIFDDQFSVERPDGSNFTLKIRSTKLEDSAMYFCASSPGREDWREQYFGPGTRLTVT.

This rearrangement joins TRBV6-1 to TRBJ2-6; D is perhaps TRBD1 (6 bases). Looked up from germline, CDR1 is MNHNS and CDR2 is SASEGT. Between the trimmed V and J ends, which lost 3 bases and 1 base, there was a span of 7 bases. CDR3 size: 15 residues. CDR3 amino acids: CASSDRGSGANVLTF. The CDR3 DNA is TGTGCCAGCAGTGACAGGGGATCTGGGGCCAACGTCCTGACTTTC.

The rearrangement uses TRBV28 and TRBJ1-1, with 10 bases fitting TRBD1. The J segment lost 5 bases and the V segment lost 8 bases, leaving 11 bases of the junction unmatched. CDR1 is MDHEN, CDR2 SYDVKM, per germline. The CDR3 is made up of 15 amino acids. CDR3 residues: CASPPDRGRVTEAFF. The CDR3 DNA is TGTGCCAGCCCCCCCGACAGGGGGCGGGTTACTGAAGCTTTCTTT.

The chain combines TRBV28 with TRBJ1-5; no reliable D call. V lost 3 bases, J lost 8 bases, and 14 bases lay in between. The CDR3 is 14 residues long. CDR1 and CDR2 (germline): MDHEN, SYDVKM. CDR3 nucleotides: TGTGCCAGCAGTTTGTCCGCACGGCGGGAGCCCCAGCATTTT. Its protein product is CASSLSARREPQHF.

Remarks on this clone: The conserved phenylalanine or tryptophan normally closing the CDR3 is absent here, so this likely arose from a read error. The DNA for the CDR3 is TGTGCCAGCAGCTTAGGGGACAGTCCCACTGAAGCTTTCTCT. This translates into CASSLGDSPTEAFS. V gene TRBV13 combines with J gene TRBJ1-1, with D perhaps matching TRBD1 (6 bases). The V gene lost 0 bases and the J gene lost 4 bases, with 9 bases spanning the gap. Looked up from germline, CDR1 is PRHDT and CDR2 is FYEKMQ (reference sequence). The CDR3 contains 14 residues.

This clone came up once. The chain is built from TRBV5-1 and TRBJ2-3, with D possibly matching TRBD2 (5 bases). The CDR3 sequence is 16 residues long. Trimming removed 2 bases at V and 5 bases at J, with 18 bases between. The germline gives CDR1 SGHRS, CDR2 YFSETQ. The CDR3 DNA reads TGCGCCAGCAGCTTAAGCGGATCCGCCCGTATAGATACGCAGTATTTT. Its protein product is CASSLSGSARIDTQYF.

The CDR3 DNA reads TGTGCCAGCAGCCCAATGGAGGGGACGGGGACTGAAGCTTTCTTT. Its translation: CASSPMEGTGTEAFF. The genes are TRBV7-7 and TRBJ1-1; D possibly corresponds to TRBD1 (5 bases). Germline V gives CDR1 SSHAT, CDR2 FNYEAQ (reference sequence). The V end lost 5 bases, the J end lost 5 bases, and 18 bases lay between the germline ends. This CDR3 region has 15 residues.

This chain joins TRBV6-5 and TRBJ1-6; 8 bases align to TRBD1. The CDR3 contains 14 residues. Germline values: CDR1 MNHEY, CDR2 SVGAGI. The V segment lost 5 bases and the J segment 6 bases; nucleotides outside the gene matches: 3. This CDR3 reads CASSRTGINSPLHF. The DNA of the CDR3 is TGTGCCAGCAGTAGGACAGGGATTAATTCACCCCTCCACTTT.

Only one count was recorded for this clone. The V call is TRBV19, the J call TRBJ2-5; TRBD2 matches 11 bases. Germline lookup yields CDR1 LNHDA and CDR2 SQIVND (reference sequence). The CDR3 sequence is 15 residues long. Trimming removed 5 bases from V and 8 bases from J; junction bases left unmatched: 10. In DNA form, the CDR3 reads TGTGCCAGTAGTCCGATAGCGGGGGGGGACCGAACCCAGTACTTC. It codes for CASSPIAGGDRTQYF. Full variable domain (missing parts from reference TRBV19 and TRBJ2-5): DGGITQSPKYLFRKEGQNVTLSCEQNLNHDAMYWYRQDPGQGLRLIYYSQIVNDFQKGDIAEGYSVSREKKESFPLTVTSAQKNPTAFYLCASSPIAGGDRTQYFGPGTRLLVL.

This clone was recorded a few times. This rearrangement joins TRBV11-2 to TRBJ2-1, with 7 bases fitting TRBD1. CDR3 length: 14 residues. The germline CDR1 and CDR2 sequences are SGHAT and FQNNGV. The J segment lost 8 bases and the V segment lost 1 base, leaving 5 bases of the junction unmatched. Here the CDR3 DNA reads TGTGCCAGCAGCTTAGGGACAGGATGGTATGAGCAGTTCTTC. Translating gives CASSLGTGWYEQFF.

This rearrangement joins TRBV5-1 to TRBJ2-3, with TRBD2 identical over 8 bases. Germline V CDR1 and CDR2: SGHRS, YFSETQ. The CDR3 consists of 16 residues. V was clipped by 0 bases and J by 1 base; unmatched bases: 4. This CDR3 reads CASSLVSGGGTDTQYF. The CDR3 DNA sequence: TGCGCCAGCAGCTTGGTGTCGGGGGGGGGCACAGATACGCAGTATTTT.

The chain couples TRBV7-9 to TRBJ2-1, with 10 bases aligning to TRBD2. J was trimmed by 6 bases and V by 4 bases; bases with no gene match: 3. The germline CDR1 and CDR2 sequences are SEHNR and FQNEAQ (reference sequence). The CDR3 is 14 residues long. This CDR3 is CASSWGLATNEQFF. In DNA, the CDR3 is TGTGCCAGCAGCTGGGGACTAGCGACCAATGAGCAGTTCTTC.